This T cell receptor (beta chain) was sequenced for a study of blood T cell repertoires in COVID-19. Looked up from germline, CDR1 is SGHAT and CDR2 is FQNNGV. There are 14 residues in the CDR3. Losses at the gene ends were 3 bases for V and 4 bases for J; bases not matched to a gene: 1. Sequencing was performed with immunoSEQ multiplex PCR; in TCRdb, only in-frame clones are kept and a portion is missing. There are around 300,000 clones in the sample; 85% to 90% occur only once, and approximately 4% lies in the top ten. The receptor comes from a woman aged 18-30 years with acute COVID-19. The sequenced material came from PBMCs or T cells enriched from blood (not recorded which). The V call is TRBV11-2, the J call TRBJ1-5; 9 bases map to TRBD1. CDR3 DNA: TGTGCCAGCAGCTTGGACAGGGGTAATCAGCCCCAGCATTTT. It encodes CASSLDRGNQPQHF. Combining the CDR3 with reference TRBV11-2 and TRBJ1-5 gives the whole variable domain EAGVAQSPRYKIIEKRQSVAFWCNPISGHATLYWYQQILGQGPKLLIQFQNNGVVDDSQLPKDRFSAERLKGVDSTLKIQPAKLEDSAVYLCASSLDRGNQPQHFGDGTRLSIL.